This is a list of T cell receptor beta chains from one sample in a study of cytomegalovirus exposure and HLA in healthy donors. TCRdb's copy holds only in-frame clones and misses some; the assay was immunoSEQ multiplex PCR. The profile shows about 65,000 clones, around 90% of them singletons. Sequencing used PBMCs. The receptors were gathered from a woman aged 18-35 years in good health and CMV-seronegative. CDR3s include the opening cysteine and the closing phenylalanine or tryptophan. The order of the fields is V gene, D gene, J gene, clone size, CDR3 DNA, CDR3 protein. A D gene is named only where the DNA matches it firmly. Expanded clones are given a class, and other clones once, few, many or no size at all.

V gene: TRBV11-1; D gene: NA; J gene: TRBJ2-3; clone size: NA; CDR3 DNA: TGTGCCAGCAGCTCCAACACAGATACGCAGTATTTT; CDR3 protein: CASSSNTDTQYF
V gene: TRBV25-1; D gene: TRBD2; J gene: TRBJ2-3; clone size: NA; CDR3 DNA: TGTGCCGCGGGGGATACTCAGTATTTT; CDR3 protein: CAAGDTQYF
V gene: TRBV28; D gene: NA; J gene: TRBJ1-5; clone size: NA; CDR3 DNA: TGTGCCAGCAGATCCTTTCTTTCGGGGGAAGGTCAGCCCCAGCATTTT; CDR3 protein: CASRSFLSGEGQPQHF
V gene: TRBV9; D gene: NA; J gene: TRBJ1-1; clone size: NA; CDR3 DNA: TGTGCCAGCAGCCCAATGGGGAGGGAAGCTTTCTTT; CDR3 protein: CASSPMGREAFF
V gene: TRBV28; D gene: TRBD1; J gene: TRBJ2-7; clone size: NA; CDR3 DNA: TGTGCCAGCAGAACCGGGACAGGGCACTACGAGCAGTACTTC; CDR3 protein: CASRTGTGHYEQYF
V gene: TRBV4-1; D gene: NA; J gene: TRBJ2-3; clone size: NA; CDR3 DNA: TGCGCCAGCAGCCGAGCCTCTAGCTTCACAGATACGCAGTATTTT; CDR3 protein: CASSRASSFTDTQYF
V gene: TRBV5-1; D gene: NA; J gene: TRBJ2-3; clone size: NA; CDR3 DNA: TGCGCCAGCAGGGTAGGCGGGCCGGGATATACGCAGTATTTT; CDR3 protein: CASRVGGPGYTQYF
V gene: TRBV10-2; D gene: NA; J gene: TRBJ1-1; clone size: NA; CDR3 DNA: TGCGCCACCGAAGTTCAGGTGAACACTGAAGCTTTCTTT; CDR3 protein: CATEVQVNTEAFF
V gene: TRBV9; D gene: NA; J gene: TRBJ1-3; clone size: NA; CDR3 DNA: TGTGCCAGCAGCCGGCGGGGGGAAGTAGTTGGAAACACCATATATTTT; CDR3 protein: CASSRRGEVVGNTIYF
V gene: TRBV19; D gene: TRBD1; J gene: TRBJ1-5; clone size: NA; CDR3 DNA: TGTGCCAGTGGGGGACAGGATGACCGAATATGGGGTCAGCCCCAGCATTTT; CDR3 protein: CASGGQDDRIWGQPQHF
V gene: TRBV27; D gene: NA; J gene: TRBJ2-1; clone size: NA; CDR3 DNA: TGTGCCAGCAGTTTATCCGGGAGTGTGAATGAGCAGTTCTTC; CDR3 protein: CASSLSGSVNEQFF
V gene: TRBV28; D gene: TRBD1; J gene: TRBJ1-1; clone size: NA; CDR3 DNA: TGTGCCAGCAGTTTATTGGGGACAGGGGATAGGGACACTGAAGCTTTCTTT; CDR3 protein: CASSLLGTGDRDTEAFF
V gene: TRBV5-6; D gene: TRBD1; J gene: TRBJ1-5; clone size: NA; CDR3 DNA: TGTGCCAGCAGCAGAACAGGGGATAGCAATCAGCCCCAGCATTTT; CDR3 protein: CASSRTGDSNQPQHF
V gene: TRBV29-1; D gene: NA; J gene: TRBJ1-3; clone size: NA; CDR3 DNA: TGCAGCGCACGGGAGGGAGGAAACACCATATATTTT; CDR3 protein: CSAREGGNTIYF
V gene: TRBV30; D gene: TRBD1; J gene: TRBJ2-3; clone size: NA; CDR3 DNA: TGTGCCTGGAGCAGTCAGGGGGCCTCAGATACGCAGTATTTT; CDR3 protein: CAWSSQGASDTQYF
V gene: TRBV7-9; D gene: NA; J gene: TRBJ1-3; clone size: NA; CDR3 DNA: TGTGCCAGCAGCTTTCTCGGACACTACTCTGGAAACACCATATATTTT; CDR3 protein: CASSFLGHYSGNTIYF
V gene: TRBV28; D gene: NA; J gene: TRBJ1-4; clone size: NA; CDR3 DNA: TGTGCCAGCAGGGAGTTTAGCCCCGAGAATGAAAAACTGTTTTTT; CDR3 protein: CASREFSPENEKLFF
V gene: TRBV28; D gene: TRBD2; J gene: TRBJ2-3; clone size: NA; CDR3 DNA: TGTGCCAGCAGTTTATGGTGGGACAGAACTAGCGGGAAATCTCCAGATACGCAGTATTTT; CDR3 protein: CASSLWWDRTSGKSPDTQYF
V gene: TRBV19; D gene: TRBD1; J gene: TRBJ2-4; clone size: NA; CDR3 DNA: TGTATCGGACAGGGGGCAGAGAGGGCCAAAAACATTCAGTACTTC; CDR3 protein: CIGQGAERAKNIQYF
V gene: TRBV2; D gene: TRBD1; J gene: TRBJ2-7; clone size: NA; CDR3 DNA: TGTGCCACCGGACAGGCCTCCTACGAGCAGTACTTC; CDR3 protein: CATGQASYEQYF
V gene: TRBV29-1; D gene: NA; J gene: TRBJ2-7; clone size: NA; CDR3 DNA: TGCAGCGTTGGCCACAGAGACGAGCAGTACTTC; CDR3 protein: CSVGHRDEQYF
V gene: TRBV30; D gene: NA; J gene: TRBJ2-1; clone size: once; CDR3 DNA: TGTGCCTGGAGTTTCCCAGGGGCCGACTACAATGAGCAGTTCTTC; CDR3 protein: CAWSFPGADYNEQFF
V gene: TRBV18; D gene: NA; J gene: TRBJ1-1; clone size: NA; CDR3 DNA: TGTGCCAGCTCACCATTAGGGGCGCGGACTGAAGCTTTCTTT; CDR3 protein: CASSPLGARTEAFF
V gene: TRBV4-1; D gene: TRBD1; J gene: TRBJ1-4; clone size: once; CDR3 DNA: TGCGCCAGCAGCCAAGGGGGACAGGCTAATGAAAAACTGTTTTTT; CDR3 protein: CASSQGGQANEKLFF
V gene: TRBV5-1; D gene: NA; J gene: TRBJ2-1; clone size: NA; CDR3 DNA: TGCGCCAGCAGCACAGGACAGCCGGACAATGAGCAGTTCTTC; CDR3 protein: CASSTGQPDNEQFF
V gene: TRBV6-1; D gene: TRBD2; J gene: TRBJ2-1; clone size: NA; CDR3 DNA: TGTGCCAGCAGTGGGACTAGCGGGGGGGCCAATGAGCAGTTCTTC; CDR3 protein: CASSGTSGGANEQFF
V gene: TRBV6-6; D gene: NA; J gene: TRBJ1-2; clone size: once; CDR3 DNA: TGTGCCAGCAGTTACTTCGCAACGGCAGGCTTCTATGGCTACACCTTC; CDR3 protein: CASSYFATAGFYGYTF
V gene: TRBV27; D gene: TRBD1; J gene: TRBJ2-1; clone size: NA; CDR3 DNA: TGTGCCAGCAGTCTCGGGACAGGGGGTAGCTCCTACAATGAGCAGTTCTTC; CDR3 protein: CASSLGTGGSSYNEQFF
V gene: TRBV18; D gene: TRBD1; J gene: TRBJ2-3; clone size: NA; CDR3 DNA: TGTGCCAGCTCACTCGGGACAGGGGCAGATACGCAGTATTTT; CDR3 protein: CASSLGTGADTQYF
V gene: TRBV7-9; D gene: TRBD2; J gene: TRBJ2-1; clone size: once; CDR3 DNA: TGTGCCAGCGCATCAGCGGGGGGGTACAATGAGCAGTTCTTC; CDR3 protein: CASASAGGYNEQFF
V gene: TRBV6-4; D gene: NA; J gene: TRBJ2-1; clone size: NA; CDR3 DNA: TGTGCCAGCAGTGACTCTCTAGGACTACCCAATGAGCAGTTCTTC; CDR3 protein: CASSDSLGLPNEQFF
V gene: TRBV7-3; D gene: TRBD1; J gene: TRBJ1-1; clone size: NA; CDR3 DNA: TGTGCCAGCAGCTTGGACAGGGAAACTGAAGCTTTCTTT; CDR3 protein: CASSLDRETEAFF
V gene: TRBV7-9; D gene: NA; J gene: TRBJ2-5; clone size: once; CDR3 DNA: TGTGCCAGCAGCTTAGGAACAGGGCCGGGGGAGACCCAGTACTTC; CDR3 protein: CASSLGTGPGETQYF
V gene: TRBV9; D gene: NA; J gene: TRBJ2-5; clone size: NA; CDR3 DNA: TGTGCCAGCAGCGCCATGGGGGGGCCACAAGAGACCCAGTACTTC; CDR3 protein: CASSAMGGPQETQYF
V gene: TRBV5-4; D gene: NA; J gene: TRBJ1-1; clone size: NA; CDR3 DNA: TGTGCCAGCACCAATCCCACAGGGAACACTGAAGCTTTCTTT; CDR3 protein: CASTNPTGNTEAFF
V gene: TRBV7-9; D gene: NA; J gene: TRBJ1-1; clone size: NA; CDR3 DNA: TGTGCCAGCAGCTTCCGGGACTGGAACACTGAAGCTTTCTTT; CDR3 protein: CASSFRDWNTEAFF
V gene: TRBV11-2; D gene: TRBD1; J gene: TRBJ1-2; clone size: NA; CDR3 DNA: TGTGTCAGCAGCCAGGGGGGAGGTTCCTATGGCTACACCTTC; CDR3 protein: CVSSQGGGSYGYTF
V gene: TRBV10-2; D gene: TRBD1; J gene: TRBJ2-7; clone size: NA; CDR3 DNA: TGCGCCAGCGGAGGGACAGGGTGGTCCTACGAGCAGTACTTC; CDR3 protein: CASGGTGWSYEQYF
V gene: TRBV28; D gene: NA; J gene: TRBJ2-4; clone size: NA; CDR3 DNA: TGTGCCAGCAGTGGACAGATACTAGCCAAAAACATTCAGTACTTC; CDR3 protein: CASSGQILAKNIQYF
V gene: TRBV7-9; D gene: TRBD2; J gene: TRBJ2-1; clone size: NA; CDR3 DNA: TGTGCCAGCAGCTTAGACCGGGGCGGGAGTAGCAATGAGCAGTTCTTC; CDR3 protein: CASSLDRGGSSNEQFF
V gene: TRBV25-1; D gene: TRBD2; J gene: TRBJ2-1; clone size: few; CDR3 DNA: TGTGCCAGCAGTGATGGGGGGACTAGCGGGCCGAATGAGCAGTTCTTC; CDR3 protein: CASSDGGTSGPNEQFF